This T cell receptor beta chain was identified during a study of cytomegalovirus exposure and HLA in healthy donors. The germline gives CDR1 MNHEY, CDR2 SMNVEV (reference sequence). Trimming removed 6 bases from V and 2 bases from J, with 23 bases in between. The CDR3 covers 18 residues. Study outcomes and limitations: Earlier analysis yielded a pattern in which most TCR beta V segments were productive about 90% or about 30% of the time. High specificity and sensitivity for cytomegalovirus status were reported for the classifier.

It was with 60 Vbeta and 13 Jbeta primers that the PCR ran. The table came from immunoSEQ multiplex PCR; TCRdb's copy has only in-frame clones and leaves some out. The table lists about 88,000 clones, 85% to 90% of them singletons. As for this clone: What it binds is not known.

The sample was PBMCs. The chain carries TRBV27 and TRBJ1-5, with a tentative D call TRBD1 (5 bases). The source of this sequence is a young man in good health and CMV-seronegative. This CDR3 is CASSPWSMGRGGNQPQHF. The CDR3 DNA reads as TGTGCCAGCAGCCCTTGGTCGATGGGGCGGGGTGGCAATCAGCCCCAGCATTTT.